Listed here are 32 T cell receptor beta chains from one sample, sequenced in a study of blood T cell repertoires in COVID-19. Sequencing was performed with immunoSEQ multiplex PCR; in TCRdb, only in-frame clones are kept and a portion is missing. Among over 200,000 clones, about 88% were seen once, and the ten largest hold under 2.5%. The sequencing sample was made of peripheral blood. The receptor source for this set is a man aged 35 to 55 with active or convalescent COVID-19.

CDR3 amino acids: CASSLLPGVNQPQHF. The DNA for the CDR3 is TGCGCCAGCAGCTTGCTTCCAGGGGTTAATCAGCCCCAGCATTTT. This chain links TRBV5-1 with TRBJ1-5; possible D gene TRBD1, 6 bases. The CDR3 covers 15 residues. CDR1 and CDR2 (germline): SGHRS, YFSETQ. V dropped 1 base and J dropped 4 bases, with 12 bases sitting between them.

This chain joins TRBV18 and TRBJ2-3; D remains ambiguous. CDR1 is KGHSH, CDR2 LQKENI, per germline. The CDR3 has 12 amino acids. V lost 5 bases and J 0 bases, leaving 3 bases between the germline ends. The CDR3 here is CASSTSTDTQYF. CDR3 nucleotides: TGTGCCAGCTCAACTAGCACAGATACGCAGTATTTT.

The J gene is TRBJ1-1, the V gene TRBV27, with TRBD1 matching over 8 bases. The germline CDR1 and CDR2 sequences are MNHEY and SMNVEV (reference sequence). The CDR3 totals 12 residues. The ends lost 4 bases at V and 7 bases at J; junction bases unmatched: 2. The DNA for the CDR3 is TGTGCCAGCAGTTGGGGGACAGGTGAAGCTTTCTTT. Amino acids: CASSWGTGEAFF.

J is TRBJ2-7 and V is TRBV5-1; no definite D call. The CDR3 has 14 amino acids. The ends were cut back, 1 base at V and 5 bases at J, with 13 bases in the middle. The germline V gene has CDR1 SGHRS and CDR2 YFSETQ. CDR3 nucleotides: TGCGCCAGCAGCTTGATAGCTGTTCCCCACGAGCAGTACTTC. Translated, it gives CASSLIAVPHEQYF.

The V call is TRBV21-1, the J call TRBJ2-5; TRBD1 is the table's D call and was not checked against the DNA. TRBV21-1 has pseudogene status. The CDR3 contains 17 residues. CDR3: CASSKYRQGALEETQYF. As DNA, the CDR3 is TGTGCCAGCAGCAAATACCGACAGGGGGCGCTTGAAGAGACCCAGTACTTC.

The rearrangement uses TRBV2 and TRBJ2-1, with TRBD2 matching 11 bases. Germline V lookup: CDR1 SNHLY, CDR2 FYNNEI. Germline trimming cut 10 bases from V and 4 bases from J; bases unmatched to any gene: 3. The CDR3 covers 13 residues. The CDR3 DNA follows: TGTGCCACCTTAGCGGGGGGGTACAATGAGCAGTTCTTC. Translation: CATLAGGYNEQFF.

There are a few counts of this clone. This chain connects TRBV12-3 or TRBV12-4 to TRBJ1-5; D is uncertain. This CDR3 contains 13 residues. Trimming removed 1 base from V and 4 bases from J, with 5 bases in between. CDR3 bases: TGTGCCAGCAGTTTAGACATAAATCAGCCCCAGCATTTT. Translation gives CASSLDINQPQHF.

In this sample, this clone turned up once. The V call is TRBV7-9, the J call TRBJ2-3, with unresolved D. The length of the CDR3 is 17 residues. Germline CDR1 and CDR2: SEHNR and FQNEAQ (reference sequence). V shed 8 bases and J shed 0 bases, with 21 bases lying between them. CDR3: CASQPAQRIQSTDTQYF. CDR3 DNA: TGTGCCAGCCAACCGGCGCAGAGGATTCAAAGCACAGATACGCAGTATTTT.

The table lists this clone with a count of one. The chain employs TRBV12-3 or TRBV12-4 and TRBJ2-2; D gene ambiguous. CDR3 size: 13 residues. Trimming pared 6 bases from V and 7 bases from J, leaving 12 bases between. The CDR3 DNA is TGTGCCAGCAGAATCCTTCCGTTCGGGGAGCTGTTTTTT. Amino acids: CASRILPFGELFF.

The J gene is TRBJ2-3, the V gene TRBV5-4; unclear D gene. This CDR3 contains 11 residues. With 5 bases removed from V and 5 bases from J, the gap between germline ends came to 6 bases. Germline V gives CDR1 SGHNT, CDR2 YYREEE (reference sequence). For the CDR3, the DNA is TGTGCCAGCAGTAACAAAGATACGCAGTATTTT. Protein sequence: CASSNKDTQYF.

The chain recombines TRBV6-5 with TRBJ1-5, with D possibly being TRBD1 (6 bases). V lost 7 bases and J lost 2, with 12 bases in between. The CDR3 covers 14 residues. Germline CDR1 is MNHEY and CDR2 is SVGAGI. The CDR3 coding sequence is TGTGCCAGCAAACAGGGTCTGGGCAATCAGCCCCAGCATTTT. Residues: CASKQGLGNQPQHF.

Notes on this clone: An end of the junction differs from the germline gene, which may be a read error. J is TRBJ2-5 and V is TRBV7-7, with D perhaps TRBD2 (6 bases). CDR1 is SSHAT and CDR2 is FNYEAQ in the germline V gene (reference sequence). CDR3 length: 18 amino acids. CDR3 residues: CASSPQPGRRAGQETQYF. The CDR3 DNA follows: TGTGCTAGCAGCCCCCAGCCAGGGAGACGGGCGGGACAAGAGACCCAGTACTTC.

The chain is built from TRBV7-3 and TRBJ2-1, with a weak D call TRBD2 (5 bases). V dropped 2 bases and J dropped 0 bases, with 14 bases sitting between them. The CDR3 runs 17 residues. The germline V gene has CDR1 SGHTA and CDR2 FQGTGA. The DNA for the CDR3 is TGTGCCAGCAGCTTACTGTTAGGCGGGTACTCCTACAATGAGCAGTTCTTC. It specifies CASSLLLGGYSYNEQFF.

The V call is TRBV29-1, the J call TRBJ2-5; TRBD2 matches 7 bases. The CDR3 loop spans 14 amino acids. V lost 4 bases to trimming and J lost 9 bases; unmatched junction nucleotides: 14. CDR1 is SQVTM, CDR2 ANQGSEA, per germline. This CDR3 reads CSVASGTIQGAQYF. DNA for the CDR3: TGCAGCGTTGCTTCCGGGACTATCCAAGGGGCCCAGTACTTC.

The chain carries TRBV19 and TRBJ2-1; TRBD2 aligns across 11 bases. This CDR3 is built from 18 residues. The V gene's germline CDR1 is LNHDA and CDR2 SQIVND (reference sequence). The V and J ends lost 0 bases and 3 bases, in that order; junction bases with no gene match: 7. As DNA, the CDR3 is TGTGCCAGTAGTATAGAGGGACTAGCGGACTCCCTCTACAATGAGCAGTTCTTC. It specifies CASSIEGLADSLYNEQFF.

This sequence joins TRBV11-2 and TRBJ1-2; the D gene is possibly TRBD1 (5 bases). Per germline, CDR1 SGHAT and CDR2 FQNNGV. The V end lost 2 bases, the J end lost 7 bases, and 20 bases lay between the germline ends. The CDR3 sequence is 16 residues long. The CDR3 region has the DNA TGTGCCAGCAGCTTATGGTCCCGCGGAGGGGCGCGTGGCTACACCTTC. Protein product: CASSLWSRGGARGYTF.

This chain connects TRBV7-9 to TRBJ1-2; the D gene is possibly TRBD1 (6 bases). The CDR3 sequence is 13 residues long. V gave up 4 bases and J gave up 4 bases, with 10 bases separating them. The germline gives CDR1 SEHNR, CDR2 FQNEAQ (reference sequence). The CDR3 coding sequence is TGTGCCAGCAGCTCCCACAGGGCCTATGGCTACACCTTC. It translates to CASSSHRAYGYTF. Drawing the rest from reference TRBV7-9 and TRBJ1-2, the complete variable domain is DTGVSQNPRHKITKRGQNVTFRCDPISEHNRLYWYRQTLGQGPEFLTYFQNEAQLEKSRLLSDRFSAERPKGSFSTLEIQRTEQGDSAMYLCASSSHRAYGYTFGSGTRLTVV.

CDR3 in amino acids: CAWSGPGQGAYEQYF. In nucleotides, the CDR3 is TGTGCCTGGAGTGGTCCGGGACAGGGAGCCTACGAGCAGTACTTC. The J gene is TRBJ2-7, the V gene TRBV30; 9 bases match TRBD1. After removal of 1 base from V and 2 bases from J, the junction contained 6 bases not matched to a gene. Germline V gene lookup returns CDR1 GTSNPN and CDR2 SVGIG (reference sequence). The CDR3 length is 15 residues.

The chain combines TRBV7-9 with TRBJ2-2; maybe TRBD1 (6 bases). The CDR3 runs to 19 residues. Trimming removed 4 bases at V and 0 bases at J, with 21 bases between. The V gene's germline CDR1 is SEHNR and CDR2 FQNEAQ (reference sequence). This CDR3 reads CASSSTRTDRTSNTGELFF. Here the CDR3 DNA reads TGTGCCAGCAGCTCCACCAGGACGGACAGAACTTCGAACACCGGGGAGCTGTTTTTT.

CDR3 loop: CASSMGQYNEQFF. The CDR3 region has the DNA TGTGCCAGTAGTATGGGACAGTACAATGAGCAGTTCTTC. The chain uses TRBV19 and TRBJ2-1; 7 bases map to TRBD1. The CDR3 totals 13 residues. Germline lookup yields CDR1 LNHDA and CDR2 SQIVND (reference sequence). With 3 bases clipped from V and 4 bases from J, the junction kept 0 bases outside the gene matches.

The gene calls are TRBV15 and TRBJ2-5; 7 bases agree with TRBD1. Germline trimming cut 5 bases from V and 3 bases from J; bases unmatched to any gene: 9. This CDR3 region has 15 residues. Per germline, CDR1 LNHNV and CDR2 YYDKDF (reference sequence). The chain's CDR3 is CATSARPTGKETQYF. The DNA of the CDR3 is TGTGCCACCAGCGCAAGACCGACAGGGAAAGAGACCCAGTACTTC.

The chain has TRBV9 and TRBJ2-5; possibly TRBD2 for D (8 bases). Germline assignment: CDR1 SGDLS and CDR2 YYNGEE. The CDR3 contains 18 residues. Trimming left V 3 bases short and J 5 bases short, with 26 bases between. The CDR3 spells CASSGPVGGLDRVETQYF. The CDR3 DNA sequence: TGTGCCAGCAGCGGCCCCGTAGGGGGACTAGACAGGGTCGAGACCCAGTACTTC. The entire variable domain, with the rest obtained from reference TRBV9 and TRBJ2-5, is as follows: DSGVTQTPKHLITATGQRVTLRCSPRSGDLSVYWYQQSLDQGLQFLIQYYNGEERAKGNILERFSAQQFPDLHSELNLSSLELGDSALYFCASSGPVGGLDRVETQYFGPGTRLLVL.

This rearrangement joins TRBV4-1 to TRBJ1-3; 12 bases are a match to TRBD1. The CDR3 totals 16 residues. V dropped 0 bases and J dropped 6; count of bases not matched to a gene: 3. Germline CDR1 MGHRA, CDR2 YSYEKL. DNA of the CDR3: TGCGCCAGCAGCCAAGATCCGGGACAGGGGGCAAACACCATATATTTT. Translation gives CASSQDPGQGANTIYF.

J is TRBJ2-1 and V is TRBV19; possibly TRBD2 for D (6 bases). V lost 4 bases and J lost 2, with 12 bases in between. The CDR3 covers 15 residues. Germline V lookup: CDR1 LNHDA, CDR2 SQIVND (reference sequence). CDR3 in DNA: TGTGCCAGTAGTACCTTAGCGGTGACCTACAATGAGCAGTTCTTC. Translated, it gives CASSTLAVTYNEQFF.

The chain recombines TRBV9 with TRBJ1-3, with 11 bases fitting TRBD1. J lost 2 bases, V lost 5 bases, and 0 bases had no gene match. Germline V gene lookup returns CDR1 SGDLS and CDR2 YYNGEE. This CDR3 contains 14 residues. The CDR3 nucleotides read TGTGCCAGCAGGGGACAGGGGGCTGGAAACACCATATATTTT. This sequence encodes CASRGQGAGNTIYF.

V gene TRBV28 combines with J gene TRBJ2-7; TRBD1 matches at 8 bases. CDR1 is MDHEN and CDR2 is SYDVKM in the germline V gene. V trimming: 2 bases; J trimming: 0 bases; junction bases outside the gene matches: 6. CDR3 size: 16 residues. For the CDR3, the DNA is TGTGCCAGCAGTTTACCCTCCGGACAGGGCTCCTACGAGCAGTACTTC. Its translation is CASSLPSGQGSYEQYF. The full variable domain, in which reference TRBV28 and TRBJ2-7 provide the parts outside the CDR3, is DVKVTQSSRYLVKRTGEKVFLECVQDMDHENMFWYRQDPGLGLRLIYFSYDVKMKEKGDIPEGYSVSREKKERFSLILESASTNQTSMYLCASSLPSGQGSYEQYFGPGTRLTVT.

In DNA form, the CDR3 reads TGTGCCAGCAGCCAAACAGGGCCCGGAAACACCATATATTTT. Its translation: CASSQTGPGNTIYF. The chain carries TRBV3-1 (or the pseudogene TRBV3-2) and TRBJ1-3, with TRBD1 as a possible D gene (6 bases). Trimming cost V 2 bases and J 4 bases, with 9 bases left between them. The CDR3 runs to 14 residues. Germline V lookup: CDR1 LGHDT, CDR2 YNNKEL (reference sequence).

This chain connects TRBV5-1 to TRBJ1-1; 9 bases line up with TRBD1. The CDR3 has 16 residues. Germline assignment: CDR1 SGHRS and CDR2 YFSETQ. The ends lost 2 bases at V and 2 bases at J; junction bases unmatched: 7. For the CDR3, the DNA is TGCGCCAGCAGCTTAACCCACAGGGGGCTCAACACTGAAGCTTTCTTT. It specifies CASSLTHRGLNTEAFF.

The chain joins TRBV6-5 to TRBJ1-5; 9 positions agree with TRBD1. V lost 6 bases to trimming and J lost 7 bases; unmatched junction nucleotides: 10. Looked up from germline, CDR1 is MNHEY and CDR2 is SVGAGI. This CDR3 has 15 residues. In DNA form, the CDR3 reads TGTGCCAGCAGCCCGTACGGACAGGGGAAACAGCCCCAGCATTTT. Its protein is CASSPYGQGKQPQHF.

In its sample, this clone was seen once. The chain is built from TRBV7-2 and TRBJ1-3; 8 nucleotides agree with TRBD1. The germline V gene has CDR1 SGHTA and CDR2 FQGNSA. V was clipped by 5 bases and J by 2 bases; unmatched bases: 14. CDR3 length equals 18 residues. In DNA form, the CDR3 reads TGTGCCAGCAGCCCCGAGGGGAGGACAGGGTTAACTGGAAACACCATATATTTT. This translates into CASSPEGRTGLTGNTIYF.

The V and J genes are TRBV29-1 and TRBJ1-2; D is perhaps TRBD1 (6 bases). From germline, CDR1 is SQVTM and CDR2 ANQGSEA. V lost 2 bases to trimming and J lost 6 bases, with 7 bases between them. The CDR3 spans 11 residues. The DNA of the CDR3 is TGCAGCGTTGAAACAGGGCATGGCTACACCTTC. Translated, it gives CSVETGHGYTF. Complete variable domain (other parts from reference TRBV29-1 and TRBJ1-2): SAVISQKPSRDICQRGTSLTIQCQVDSQVTMMFWYRQQPGQSLTLIATANQGSEATYESGFVIDKFPISRPNLTFSTLTVSNMSPEDSSIYLCSVETGHGYTFGSGTRLTVV.

The chain recombines TRBV4-1 with TRBJ2-7; 7 bases are shared with TRBD1. Germline CDR1 is MGHRA and CDR2 is YSYEKL. The V segment lost 4 bases and the J segment 6 bases; nucleotides outside the gene matches: 12. The CDR3 contains 15 residues. Here the CDR3 reads CASSRLLKGAIEQYF. The CDR3 nucleotides read TGCGCCAGCAGCCGGCTACTAAAGGGGGCGATCGAGCAGTACTTC.